These 31 T cell receptor beta chains were sequenced from one sample in a study of shared clonotypes between healthy human individuals. The naive CD8 population came from CD45RO-negative cells selected for CCR7, without terminally differentiated effector memory CD45RA+ cells. Sequencing was performed with immunoSEQ multiplex PCR; in TCRdb, only in-frame clones are kept and a portion is missing. The sample holds roughly 810,000 clones, about 96% seen once. The source material was naive CD8+ T cells sorted from blood. The receptors originated from a man aged 25 to 45 in good health.

V and J are TRBV7-9 and TRBJ2-7; D gene uncertain. Germline loops: CDR1 SEHNR, CDR2 FQNEAQ (reference sequence). This CDR3 is built from 14 residues. The V end was cut by 7 bases, the J end by 2 bases, with 15 bases between. As DNA, the CDR3 is TGTGCCAGCACCTACTATAACAGAGCCTACGAGCAGTACTTC. Amino acids: CASTYYNRAYEQYF.

V is TRBV7-2 and J is TRBJ1-5; D is uncertain. Germline V gene data show CDR1 as SGHTA and CDR2 as FQGNSA. Trimming pared 7 bases from V and 2 bases from J, leaving 9 bases between. This CDR3 spans 13 amino acids. DNA for the CDR3: TGTGCCAGCACCCAAAGGGGCAATCAGCCCCAGCATTTT. It yields the protein CASTQRGNQPQHF.

This chain uses TRBV29-1 with TRBJ1-1; D gene uncertain. The CDR3 has 14 residues. V gave up 7 bases and J gave up 3 bases, with 18 bases separating them. CDR1 and CDR2 (germline): SQVTM, ANQGSEA. The CDR3 bases are TGCAGCGCTACACCCCCTCTCGCGGACACTGAAGCTTTCTTT. This sequence encodes CSATPPLADTEAFF.

The table lists this clone with many counts. CDR3 bases: TGTGCCAGCAGCTTAGAGCCAGGGAATCAGCCCCAGCATTTT. This codes for CASSLEPGNQPQHF. The chain couples TRBV7-6 to TRBJ1-5, with D possibly matching TRBD1 (5 bases). Germline CDR1 and CDR2: SGHVS and FNYEAQ. V lost 1 base, J lost 4 bases, and 8 bases lay in between. The CDR3 length is 14 residues.

The CDR3 coding sequence is TGCGCCAGCAGCTCAGTTGGACAGTCACCCAACACTGAAGCTTTCTTT. Protein: CASSSVGQSPNTEAFF. V and J are TRBV5-1 and TRBJ1-1; a possible D gene is TRBD1 (6 bases). From germline, CDR1 is SGHRS and CDR2 YFSETQ. The V end was cut by 3 bases, the J end by 2 bases, with 17 bases between. The CDR3 length is 16 residues.

This chain connects TRBV7-8 to TRBJ1-5; 8 nucleotides align to TRBD1. This CDR3 contains 17 residues. V lost 5 bases and J lost 1; bases outside the gene matches: 10. Germline V gene data show CDR1 as SGHVS and CDR2 as FQNEAQ. CDR3 sequence reads: CASSPVDRVTSNQPQHF. The DNA for the CDR3 is TGTGCCAGCAGCCCCGTGGACAGGGTTACGAGCAATCAGCCCCAGCATTTT.

This chain joins TRBV29-1 and TRBJ2-7; the D is unclear. V was trimmed by 7 bases and J by 4 bases, leaving 14 bases between them. The CDR3 sequence is 12 residues long. The germline CDR1 and CDR2 sequences are SQVTM and ANQGSEA. DNA for the CDR3: TGCAGCGCCGGGTCCTTCGGGTACGAGCAGTACTTC. Amino acid sequence: CSAGSFGYEQYF.

The chain carries TRBV7-7 and TRBJ1-5; no clear D gene. This CDR3 is built from 16 residues. Trimming stripped 3 bases from V and 2 bases from J, with 14 bases between. The germline gives CDR1 SSHAT, CDR2 FNYEAQ (reference sequence). CDR3 DNA sequence: TGTGCCAGCAGCTTCGGGTCCCCAAAGGGCAATCAGCCCCAGCATTTT. Protein sequence: CASSFGSPKGNQPQHF. Variable domain in full (rest from reference TRBV7-7 and TRBJ1-5): GAGVSQSPRYKVTKRGQDVTLRCDPISSHATLYWYQQALGQGPEFLTYFNYEAQPDKSGLPSDRFSAERPEGSISTLTIQRTEQRDSAMYRCASSFGSPKGNQPQHFGDGTRLSIL.

This chain uses TRBV28 with TRBJ2-7; 13 nucleotides align to TRBD2. CDR3 length: 16 residues. Germline CDR1 reads MDHEN; CDR2 reads SYDVKM. J lost 2 bases, V lost 2 bases, and 3 bases had no gene match. The CDR3 nucleotides are TGTGCCAGCAGTTTAGGACTAGCGGGAGATACCTACGAGCAGTACTTC. This encodes CASSLGLAGDTYEQYF.

The V gene is TRBV7-6, the J gene TRBJ1-1, with a tentative D call TRBD1 (6 bases). Germline values: CDR1 SGHVS, CDR2 FNYEAQ. The CDR3 consists of 15 residues. The germline V and J ends were trimmed by 5 bases and 10 bases, with 23 bases remaining between them. The CDR3 DNA sequence: TGTGCCAGCAGCGAAGTCCAGGGGTGGGGGGATACAGCTTTCTTT. Translating gives CASSEVQGWGDTAFF.

V usage is TRBV10-2 and J usage is TRBJ2-7, with 7 bases fitting TRBD1. The CDR3 extends over 15 amino acids. Trimming removed 10 bases from V and 1 base from J; junction bases left unmatched: 13. The germline CDR1 and CDR2 sequences are WSHSY and SAAADI. The CDR3 DNA reads TGCGCCACCCACGACGGGACAGCCCAATCCTACGAGCAGTACTTC. It translates to CATHDGTAQSYEQYF.

The V call is TRBV18, the J call TRBJ2-1; no firm D call. Trimming stripped 3 bases from V and 3 bases from J, with 9 bases between. CDR3 length: 14 amino acids. Germline V gives CDR1 KGHSH, CDR2 LQKENI. CDR3 DNA sequence: TGTGCCAGCTCACCGCCGGGCGGCTACAATGAGCAGTTCTTC. This encodes CASSPPGGYNEQFF.

The chain employs TRBV27 and TRBJ1-1; 8 nucleotides align to TRBD1. The CDR3 is made up of 13 amino acids. Germline V gene data show CDR1 as MNHEY and CDR2 as SMNVEV (reference sequence). Unmatched junction bases numbered 8, after V lost 6 bases and J lost 8 bases. Here the CDR3 DNA reads TGTGCCAGCAGGTCGACAGGGGCCAAGGAAGCTTTCTTT. Translation gives CASRSTGAKEAFF.

The rearrangement links TRBV7-2 to TRBJ1-1, with D hard to call. This CDR3 spans 13 amino acids. V was shortened by 3 bases and J by 4 bases, with 9 bases between the two germline ends. The germline V gene has CDR1 SGHTA and CDR2 FQGNSA. The CDR3 sequence is CASSFWGFTEAFF. CDR3 sequence (DNA): TGTGCCAGCAGCTTCTGGGGTTTCACTGAAGCTTTCTTT.

J is TRBJ2-7 and V is TRBV13, with TRBD2 identical over 9 bases. The V segment lost 0 bases and the J segment 2 bases; nucleotides outside the gene matches: 2. This CDR3 has 15 amino acids. Germline CDR1 reads PRHDT; CDR2 reads FYEKMQ (reference sequence). CDR3 region: CASSLGVAGAYEQYF. In DNA, the CDR3 is TGTGCCAGCAGCTTAGGAGTAGCGGGAGCCTACGAGCAGTACTTC.

The J gene is TRBJ2-1, the V gene TRBV11-1, with 8 bases aligning to TRBD2. The trim removed 5 bases at V and 6 bases at J, leaving 12 bases unmatched. The germline CDR1 and CDR2 sequences are SGHAT and FQDESV (reference sequence). CDR3 length: 16 amino acids. Here the CDR3 reads CASSDYSGTRRNEQFF. As DNA, the CDR3 is TGTGCCAGCAGCGACTATAGCGGGACCCGCCGCAATGAGCAGTTCTTC.

J is TRBJ2-7 and V is TRBV14; D remains unclear. Germline V lookup: CDR1 SGHDN, CDR2 FVKESK. CDR3 length: 14 residues. V dropped 1 base and J dropped 0 bases, with 7 bases sitting between them. The CDR3 protein is CASSQVARSYEQYF. The CDR3 nucleotides read TGTGCCAGCAGCCAAGTTGCCCGCTCCTACGAGCAGTACTTC.

The chain uses TRBV7-9 and TRBJ1-5; D is unresolved. V was pared by 5 bases and J by 8 bases, with 13 bases between. Per the germline V gene, CDR1 is SEHNR and CDR2 is FQNEAQ (reference sequence). The CDR3 is 13 residues long. The CDR3 nucleotides are TGTGCCAGCAGCCCTGTTGATCAGAAGCCCCAGCATTTT. Translation: CASSPVDQKPQHF.

This clone was detected once. J is TRBJ2-1 and V is TRBV28; TRBD2 matches 13 bases. J was trimmed by 5 bases and V by 3 bases; bases with no gene match: 10. Germline assignment: CDR1 MDHEN and CDR2 SYDVKM. The CDR3 totals 18 residues. Here the CDR3 reads CASSFLPTSGRTDNEQFF. CDR3 DNA sequence: TGTGCCAGCAGTTTTCTTCCGACTAGCGGGAGGACCGACAATGAGCAGTTCTTC.

The chain joins TRBV9 to TRBJ1-3; D possibly corresponds to TRBD1 (5 bases). The CDR3 covers 15 residues. Trimming stripped 4 bases from V and 0 bases from J, with 11 bases between. Germline V CDR1 and CDR2: SGDLS, YYNGEE. The CDR3 sequence: CASSTRQSSGNTIYF. The CDR3 DNA is TGTGCCAGCAGCACTCGACAGAGCTCTGGAAACACCATATATTTT.

The J gene is TRBJ2-1, the V gene TRBV10-1; D is possibly TRBD1 (5 bases). Germline CDR1 and CDR2: WNHNN and SYGVQD (reference sequence). The V end was cut by 2 bases, the J end by 5 bases, with 7 bases between. The CDR3 spans 13 residues. The CDR3 region has the DNA TGCGCCAGCAGTGAGGACAGAGACAATGAGCAGTTCTTC. Translation: CASSEDRDNEQFF.

This clone was detected only once. CDR3 sequence (DNA): TGCGCCAGCAGCCAAAGCCCAGCGGGAGAGGGGGATGAGCAGTTCTTC. As protein: CASSQSPAGEGDEQFF. V and J are TRBV4-3 and TRBJ2-1; TRBD2 matches at 8 bases. This CDR3 is 16 amino acids long. Germline loops: CDR1 LGHNA, CDR2 YSLEER. Unmatched junction bases numbered 11, after V lost 2 bases and J lost 8 bases.

V and J are TRBV27 and TRBJ1-2; the D gene is possibly TRBD1 (5 bases). Trimming stripped 4 bases from V and 0 bases from J, with 15 bases between. CDR1 MNHEY and CDR2 SMNVEV come from the germline V gene (reference sequence). This CDR3 comprises 16 residues. The DNA of the CDR3 is TGTGCCAGCAGTTCCAGGGATTTAAGGACTAACTATGGCTACACCTTC. As protein: CASSSRDLRTNYGYTF.

This clone has just one count. The V gene is TRBV5-1, the J gene TRBJ2-2, with D perhaps TRBD2 (5 bases). The CDR3 is 16 residues long. V lost 1 base and J 1 base, leaving 11 bases between the germline ends. The germline V gene has CDR1 SGHRS and CDR2 YFSETQ. CDR3 residues: CASSLLLAENTGELFF. The CDR3, as DNA: TGCGCCAGCAGCTTGCTCCTAGCAGAGAACACCGGGGAGCTGTTTTTT.

For this clone: Compared with germline, one end of the junction differs, possibly owing to a read error. The rearrangement uses TRBV11-2 and TRBJ2-7; 9 positions match TRBD1. Germline CDR1 and CDR2: SGHAT and FQNNGV. The CDR3 extends over 16 amino acids. This CDR3 is CTSSHPTGGSSYEQYF. The CDR3 bases are TGTACCAGCAGCCACCCGACAGGGGGAAGCTCCTACGAGCAGTACTTC.

The chain joins TRBV6-5 to TRBJ1-4, with D possibly being TRBD1 (5 bases). The V gene's germline CDR1 is MNHEY and CDR2 SVGAGI. The CDR3 extends over 14 amino acids. With 7 bases removed from V and 3 bases from J, the gap between germline ends came to 12 bases. The CDR3 DNA reads TGTGCCAGCACCAACGGGGCCCCTAATGAAAAACTGTTTTTT. It codes for CASTNGAPNEKLFF.

Concerning this clone itself: The same CDR3 arises from other DNA sequences in this sample as well. The chain recombines TRBV11-2 with TRBJ2-7; 8 bases match TRBD1. J gave up 2 bases and V 6 bases, and 6 bases lay outside the gene matches. Germline V gene sequence: CDR1 SGHAT, CDR2 FQNNGV. The CDR3 has 14 residues. The CDR3 sequence: CASRPGQGPYEQYF. For the CDR3, the DNA is TGTGCCAGCAGACCCGGACAGGGACCCTACGAGCAGTACTTC.

The V call is TRBV7-9, the J call TRBJ2-2, with D unresolved. The germline V gene encodes CDR1 SEHNR and CDR2 FQNEAQ (reference sequence). The CDR3 is made up of 14 amino acids. Trimming shortened V by 7 bases and J by 7 bases, and 16 bases separated the two germline ends. CDR3 coding DNA: TGTGCCAGCACCATGTGGCCTCCCGACGGGGAGCTGTTTTTT. It is translated as CASTMWPPDGELFF.

The chain combines TRBV29-1 with TRBJ2-1; D not resolved. With 4 bases removed from V and 9 bases from J, the gap between germline ends came to 13 bases. Germline values: CDR1 SQVTM, CDR2 ANQGSEA. CDR3 length: 12 amino acids. CDR3 residues: CSVVSQAGEQFF. The CDR3 DNA sequence: TGCAGCGTTGTGTCACAAGCCGGTGAGCAGTTCTTC.

V is TRBV7-9 and J is TRBJ2-1, with TRBD1 matching 9 bases. V was pared by 4 bases and J by 8 bases, with 9 bases of the junction left unmatched. Per germline, CDR1 SEHNR and CDR2 FQNEAQ (reference sequence). This CDR3 has 15 residues. Here the CDR3 DNA reads TGTGCCAGCAGCTCCCAGGACAGGGGAGGAGATGAGCAGTTCTTC. Its protein product is CASSSQDRGGDEQFF.

This chain joins TRBV9 and TRBJ2-3; 15 positions match TRBD2. The length of the CDR3 is 16 residues. Trimming at V came to 4 bases and at J to 5 bases, leaving 5 bases not matched to a gene. Per germline, CDR1 SGDLS and CDR2 YYNGEE. For the CDR3, the DNA is TGTGCCAGCAGCTTATGGACTAGCGGGAGGGGAGATACGCAGTATTTT. Its protein is CASSLWTSGRGDTQYF. Full variable domain (rest looked up from reference TRBV9 and TRBJ2-3): DSGVTQTPKHLITATGQRVTLRCSPRSGDLSVYWYQQSLDQGLQFLIQYYNGEERAKGNILERFSAQQFPDLHSELNLSSLELGDSALYFCASSLWTSGRGDTQYFGPGTRLTVL.